What follows are 6 T cell receptor beta chains derived from one specimen sequenced in a study of cytotoxic CD8 clonotypes in ibrutinib-treated CLL. Repertoires were generated with immunoSEQ multiplex PCR, while TCRdb's copy carries only in-frame clones and drops some. The sample consists of under 300,000 clones, under 75% of them appearing once. The sample here was PBMCs, taken after 24 months of ibrutinib treatment. The receptors originated from a human donor with chronic lymphocytic leukemia.

The table lists this clone with a few counts. V is TRBV5-6 and J is TRBJ2-1, with 15 bases fitting TRBD2. Germline values: CDR1 SGHDT, CDR2 YYEEEE. With 3 bases clipped from V and 14 bases from J, the junction kept 9 bases outside the gene matches. The CDR3 is made up of 15 amino acids. CDR3 in amino acids: CASSSGGTSGRWEFF. The CDR3 nucleotides are TGTGCCAGCAGCTCCGGTGGGACTAGCGGGAGGTGGGAGTTCTTC.

The rearrangement joins TRBV6-1 to TRBJ1-3; D is undetermined. Germline CDR1 is MNHNS and CDR2 is SASEGT. CDR3 length equals 11 residues. V was pared by 4 bases and J by 6 bases, with 4 bases between. For the CDR3, the DNA is TGTGCCAGCAGTGCCCCAAACACCATATATTTT. Amino acid sequence: CASSAPNTIYF.

The chain links TRBV27 to TRBJ2-1; 7 positions match TRBD1. V shed 10 bases, J shed 6 bases, and the junction held 6 bases outside the gene matches. The germline CDR1 and CDR2 sequences are MNHEY and SMNVEV (reference sequence). This CDR3 has 12 residues. CDR3 nucleotide sequence: TGTGCCACCGGGGACAGCCTCAATGAGCAGTTCTTC. Protein sequence: CATGDSLNEQFF.

DNA for the CDR3: TGTGCCAGCAGCGTACGCAGGGGGGAGCTGTTTTTT. It specifies CASSVRRGELFF. The chain combines TRBV9 with TRBJ2-2; D not certain. Germline assignment: CDR1 SGDLS and CDR2 YYNGEE. V lost 1 base and J lost 8, with 6 bases in between. The CDR3 has 12 amino acids.

The table lists this clone with many counts. The chain joins TRBV30 to TRBJ1-4; tentatively, D is TRBD1 (6 bases). The CDR3 extends over 14 amino acids. The V and J ends lost 3 bases and 9 bases respectively, with 17 bases between them. CDR1 GTSNPN and CDR2 SVGIG come from the germline V gene (reference sequence). The CDR3 loop reads CAWRSLGGGKKLFF. CDR3 nucleotides: TGTGCCTGGAGGAGTCTCGGGGGCGGTAAAAAACTGTTTTTT.

The chain joins TRBV5-5 to TRBJ1-4; 8 nucleotides agree with TRBD1. CDR1 SGHKS and CDR2 YYEKEE come from the germline V gene (reference sequence). Trimming took 1 base from V and 3 from J; bases not matched to a gene: 8. CDR3 length equals 17 residues. The CDR3 protein is CASSLQDREASNEKLFF. The CDR3 coding sequence is TGTGCCAGCAGCTTGCAGGACAGGGAGGCTTCTAATGAAAAACTGTTTTTT.